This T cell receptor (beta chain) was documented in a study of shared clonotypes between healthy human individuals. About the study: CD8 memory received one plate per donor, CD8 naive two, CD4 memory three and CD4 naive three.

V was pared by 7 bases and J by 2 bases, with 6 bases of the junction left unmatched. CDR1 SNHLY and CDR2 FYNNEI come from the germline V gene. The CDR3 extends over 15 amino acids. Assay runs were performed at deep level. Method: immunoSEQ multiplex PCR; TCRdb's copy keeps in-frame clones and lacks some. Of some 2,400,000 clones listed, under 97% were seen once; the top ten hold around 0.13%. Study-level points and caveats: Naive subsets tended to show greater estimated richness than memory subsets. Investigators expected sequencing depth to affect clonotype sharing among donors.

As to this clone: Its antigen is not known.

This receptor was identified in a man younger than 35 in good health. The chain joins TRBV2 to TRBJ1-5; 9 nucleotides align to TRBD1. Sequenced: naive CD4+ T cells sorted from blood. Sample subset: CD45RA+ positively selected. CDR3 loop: CASTPDRGGNQPQHF. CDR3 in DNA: TGTGCCAGCACCCCGGACAGGGGTGGCAATCAGCCCCAGCATTTT.